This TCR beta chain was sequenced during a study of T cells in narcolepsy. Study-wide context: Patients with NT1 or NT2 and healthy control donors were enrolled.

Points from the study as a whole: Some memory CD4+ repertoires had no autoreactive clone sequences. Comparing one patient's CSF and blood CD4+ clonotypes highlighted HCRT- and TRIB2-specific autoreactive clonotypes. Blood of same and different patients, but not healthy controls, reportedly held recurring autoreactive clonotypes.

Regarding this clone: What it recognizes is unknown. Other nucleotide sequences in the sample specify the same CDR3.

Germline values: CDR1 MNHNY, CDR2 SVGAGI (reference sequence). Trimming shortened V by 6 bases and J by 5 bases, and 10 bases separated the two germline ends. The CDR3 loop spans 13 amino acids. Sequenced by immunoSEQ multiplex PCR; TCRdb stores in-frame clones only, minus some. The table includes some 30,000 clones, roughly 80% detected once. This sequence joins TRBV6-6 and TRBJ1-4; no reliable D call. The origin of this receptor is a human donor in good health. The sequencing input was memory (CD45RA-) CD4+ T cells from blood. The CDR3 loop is CASSPKRNEKLFF. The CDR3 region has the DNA TGTGCCAGCAGCCCAAAGAGAAATGAAAAACTGTTTTTT.